The clone carrying this TCR beta chain was seen more than once but under ten times. This entry comes from a study of identical twins. CDR1 SGHTA and CDR2 FQGTGA come from the germline V gene. The CDR3 length is 15 residues. J was trimmed by 8 bases and V by 5 bases; bases with no gene match: 6. TCRdb re-called the 5' RACE reads through MiXCR, storing one row per CDR3 protein. Here the sample spans hundreds of thousands of distinct CDR3 sequences, 18% being singletons. These same records also appear under a second study, on T cells expressing NK-cell markers.

Sequenced material: PBMCs. The chain combines TRBV7-3 with TRBJ2-1; 13 bases match TRBD2. This receptor was obtained from a woman aged 18-29 years in good health. The CDR3 DNA follows: TGTGCCAGCAGCCGGTGGACTAGCGGGGGTGATGAGCAGTTCTTC. Translation gives CASSRWTSGGDEQFF.